The rows below give T cell receptor beta chains drawn from one sample of a study of OX40 agonist ivuxolimab in advanced cancers. Profiling relied on immunoSEQ multiplex PCR, and the TCRdb table lists in-frame clones only, not all of them. This repertoire shows about 11,000 clones, roughly 82% found once; its top ten account for about 10%. The sequencing used CD4+ or CD8+ T cells sorted from blood, collected in a trial of the OX40 agonist ivuxolimab. The receptors stem from an adult with an advanced solid tumor such as melanoma, head and neck, liver or kidney cancer. Both conserved end residues are part of each CDR3. The D gene is left open where the match is weak. Size is omitted from some rows. Given values are once, few, many or a class for expanded clones.

TRBD1	TRBV11-3	NA	TRBJ2-5	CASSSRTGGQETQYF	TGTGCCAGCAGCTCCCGGACAGGGGGCCAGGAGACCCAGTACTTC
NA	TRBV7-2	NA	TRBJ1-2	CASTSTGAVGGYTF	TGTGCCAGCACCTCGACTGGAGCTGTCGGTGGCTACACCTTC
NA	TRBV5-4	few	TRBJ2-1	CASSPHEGEQFF	TGTGCCAGCAGCCCTCATGAGGGTGAGCAGTTCTTC
NA	TRBV5-5	NA	TRBJ2-1	CASSLSSYNEQFF	TGTGCCAGCAGCTTGAGCTCCTACAATGAGCAGTTCTTC
NA	TRBV27	few	TRBJ2-1	CASSHRVGNEQFF	TGTGCCAGCAGTCACAGGGTAGGCAATGAGCAGTTCTTC
TRBD2	TRBV6-9	NA	TRBJ2-7	CASSYAREGEQYF	TGTGCCAGCAGTTACGCCAGGGAGGGCGAGCAGTACTTC
TRBD2	TRBV19	NA	TRBJ2-1	CASRATSGYNEQFF	TGTGCCAGTAGAGCAACTAGCGGGTACAATGAGCAGTTCTTC
NA	TRBV20-1	NA	TRBJ2-3	CSARGWDTQYF	TGCAGTGCTAGAGGGTGGGATACGCAGTATTTT
NA	TRBV4-3	medium-sized	TRBJ2-7	CASSQQATGSYEQYF	TGCGCCAGCAGCCAACAAGCGACAGGATCCTACGAGCAGTACTTC
NA	TRBV7-9	NA	TRBJ2-1	CASSLVGGGPSPMQFF	TGTGCCAGCAGCTTAGTAGGGGGAGGGCCCTCGCCAATGCAGTTCTTC
TRBD2	TRBV4-2	NA	TRBJ2-7	CASSQTGGGGQYF	TGTGCCAGCAGCCAAACGGGAGGGGGGGGGCAGTACTTC
NA	TRBV28	few	TRBJ2-7	CASSSPDRKSSYEQYF	TGTGCCAGCAGTTCTCCCGACAGAAAAAGCTCCTACGAGCAGTACTTC
NA	TRBV27	once	TRBJ2-7	CASSLVFPGASYEQYF	TGTGCCAGCAGTTTAGTCTTCCCGGGCGCCTCCTACGAGCAGTACTTC
TRBD1	TRBV27	NA	TRBJ1-4	CASSMTGGNEKLFF	TGTGCCAGCAGTATGACAGGGGGTAATGAAAAACTGTTTTTT
TRBD2	TRBV9	NA	TRBJ2-2	CASSVAGGSGELFF	TGTGCCAGCAGCGTCGCGGGGGGCTCCGGGGAGCTGTTTTTT
TRBD2	TRBV27	once	TRBJ2-5	CASSLRVNGGETQYF	TGTGCCAGCAGTTTGCGGGTCAACGGGGGGGAGACCCAGTACTTC
NA	TRBV2	NA	TRBJ1-1	CASSTGMNTEAFF	TGTGCCAGCAGTACAGGGATGAACACTGAAGCTTTCTTT
NA	TRBV18	few	TRBJ2-1	CASSPSAEQFF	TGTGCCAGCTCACCATCAGCGGAGCAGTTCTTC
TRBD1	TRBV4-1	once	TRBJ2-7	CAGSLRTGWYEQYF	TGCGCCGGCAGCCTCCGGACAGGTTGGTACGAGCAGTACTTC
TRBD1	TRBV11-3	NA	TRBJ2-7	CASSAGQGYEQYF	TGTGCCAGCAGCGCGGGACAGGGATACGAGCAGTACTTC
NA	TRBV7-9	NA	TRBJ1-2	CASSRGGGYTF	TGTGCCAGCAGCCGGGGGGGTGGCTACACCTTC
TRBD2	TRBV6-6	once	TRBJ2-5	CASKDSGSQETQYF	TGTGCCAGCAAAGACAGCGGGAGCCAAGAGACCCAGTACTTC
TRBD2	TRBV5-8	NA	TRBJ2-7	CASSLRLAGGGWYF	TGTGCCAGCAGCTTGCGGCTAGCGGGTGGCGGCTGGTACTTC
NA	TRBV6-5	NA	TRBJ2-7	CASSYSQGTGEQYF	TGTGCCAGCAGTTACTCACAGGGTACGGGGGAGCAGTACTTC
TRBD1	TRBV28	few	TRBJ2-7	CASSFIGQAYEQYF	TGTGCCAGCAGTTTCATCGGACAGGCCTACGAGCAGTACTTC
NA	TRBV6-6	NA	TRBJ2-5	CASSYVGETQYF	TGTGCCAGCAGTTACGTGGGAGAGACCCAGTACTTC
TRBD1	TRBV19	once	TRBJ1-1	CASSIRQGPLNTEAFF	TGTGCCAGTAGTATCCGACAGGGCCCGCTGAACACTGAAGCTTTCTTT
NA	TRBV5-1	NA	TRBJ2-1	CASSPHGDEQFF	TGCGCCAGCAGCCCACACGGGGATGAGCAGTTCTTC
NA	TRBV7-3	NA	TRBJ2-6	CASIGTFGYSGANVLTF	TGTGCCAGCATCGGGACTTTTGGATACTCTGGGGCCAACGTCCTGACTTTC
NA	TRBV7-6	few	TRBJ2-1	CASSLASEMGEQFF	TGTGCCAGCAGCTTAGCTTCGGAGATGGGTGAGCAGTTCTTC
NA	TRBV28	NA	TRBJ2-7	CASSFLNGIRYEQYF	TGTGCCAGCAGTTTCCTTAACGGGATCCGATACGAGCAGTACTTC
NA	TRBV18	NA	TRBJ2-3	CASSPTPDTQYF	TGTGCCAGCTCACCAACGCCAGATACGCAGTATTTT
NA	TRBV7-8	NA	TRBJ2-3	CASSLVARSTDTQYF	TGTGCCAGCAGCTTAGTAGCCAGGAGCACAGATACGCAGTATTTT
TRBD2	TRBV9	NA	TRBJ2-1	CASSRTSGRFNEQFF	TGTGCCAGCAGCAGGACTAGCGGGAGGTTCAATGAGCAGTTCTTC
TRBD2	TRBV4-2	NA	TRBJ2-1	CASSQDLSGGGYNEQFF	TGTGCCAGCAGCCAAGATCTATCAGGCGGGGGTTACAATGAGCAGTTCTTC
NA	TRBV7-6	NA	TRBJ2-3	CASSFGASPTDTQYF	TGTGCCAGCAGCTTTGGTGCCAGCCCCACAGATACGCAGTATTTT
NA	TRBV28	NA	TRBJ2-2	CASSSSTTGELFF	TGTGCCAGCAGTTCCTCGACCACCGGGGAGCTGTTTTTT
NA	TRBV7-5	NA	TRBJ2-1	CARSLGGLAGDNEQFF	TGTGCCAGAAGCTTAGGCGGACTAGCGGGAGATAATGAGCAGTTCTTC